This T cell receptor (beta chain) originates from a study of somatic mutations in cytotoxic T cells in rheumatoid arthritis. At the level of the study: The authors flow-sorted some V beta antibody-stained T-cell populations at nearly 100% purity, including V beta1+ cells that they sequenced for TCRB. Study outcomes and limitations: Each of about an eighth of the 65 patients had a largest CD8+ clone that made up more than 20% of CD8+ cells.

This clone is termed medium-sized. Its antigen is undetermined. The data were produced by immunoSEQ multiplex PCR, yet TCRdb's version contains in-frame clones alone and is incomplete. The sample has 6,800 or so clones, 60% to 75% seen once. The germline V and J ends were trimmed by 2 bases and 5 bases, with 11 bases remaining between them. In germline, CDR1 is SGHNT, CDR2 YYREEE (reference sequence). This CDR3 is built from 13 residues. The rearrangement joins TRBV5-4 to TRBJ2-7; the D is unclear. This receptor was taken from an adult with rheumatoid arthritis. The sequenced sample consisted of CD8+ T cells sorted from blood. CDR3 sequence reads: CASSLEVRDEQYF. The CDR3 DNA is TGTGCCAGCAGCTTAGAAGTTAGGGACGAGCAGTACTTC.